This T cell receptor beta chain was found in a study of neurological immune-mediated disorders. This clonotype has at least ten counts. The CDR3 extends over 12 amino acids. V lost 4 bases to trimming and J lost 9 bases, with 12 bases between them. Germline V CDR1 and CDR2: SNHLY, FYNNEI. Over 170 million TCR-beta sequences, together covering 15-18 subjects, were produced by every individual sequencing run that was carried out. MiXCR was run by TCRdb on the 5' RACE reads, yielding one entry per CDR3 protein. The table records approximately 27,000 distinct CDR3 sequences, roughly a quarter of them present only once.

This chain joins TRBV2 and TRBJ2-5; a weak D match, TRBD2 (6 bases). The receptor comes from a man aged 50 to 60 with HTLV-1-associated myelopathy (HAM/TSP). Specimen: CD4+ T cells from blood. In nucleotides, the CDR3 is TGTGCCAGCAGTGTAGACCGGAGGGCCCAGTACTTC. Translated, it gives CASSVDRRAQYF.